This is a list of T cell receptor beta chains from one sample in a study of blood T cell repertoires in COVID-19. TCRdb's copy holds only in-frame clones and misses some; the assay was immunoSEQ multiplex PCR. The sample consists of about 130,000 clones, about 80% of them appearing once. Sequencing was performed on peripheral blood. Receptors were obtained from a woman aged 45-60 years with acute or convalescent COVID-19. Each CDR3 is given with its conserved first and last residue. Fields, in order: V gene, D gene, clone size, J gene, CDR3 protein, CDR3 DNA. The D gene is left open where the match is weak. Clone size appears in some rows only: once, few, many, or a class for an expanded clone.

v_call: TRBV11-3; d_call: .; clone_size: .; j_call: TRBJ2-2; cdr3_aa: CASSLDSSNTGELFF; cdr3_nt: TGTGCCAGCAGCTTGGACAGTTCGAACACCGGGGAGCTGTTTTTT
v_call: TRBV7-9; d_call: .; clone_size: .; j_call: TRBJ1-1; cdr3_aa: CASRTDRGVTEAFF; cdr3_nt: TGTGCCAGCAGGACCGATCGAGGAGTCACTGAAGCTTTCTTT
v_call: TRBV11-2; d_call: .; clone_size: .; j_call: TRBJ2-7; cdr3_aa: CASSLSYREPYEQYF; cdr3_nt: TGTGCCAGCAGCTTAAGCTACAGAGAGCCCTACGAGCAGTACTTC
v_call: TRBV30; d_call: .; clone_size: .; j_call: TRBJ1-5; cdr3_aa: CAWGRSSNQPQHF; cdr3_nt: TGTGCCTGGGGACGGAGTAGCAATCAGCCCCAGCATTTT
v_call: TRBV7-6; d_call: TRBD2; clone_size: once; j_call: TRBJ2-1; cdr3_aa: CASSYLGTSGVNEQFF; cdr3_nt: TGTGCCAGCAGCTACCTGGGGACTAGCGGGGTCAATGAGCAGTTCTTC
v_call: TRBV6-5; d_call: TRBD1; clone_size: .; j_call: TRBJ1-2; cdr3_aa: CASSYDREYYGYTF; cdr3_nt: TGTGCCAGCAGTTACGACAGGGAATACTATGGCTACACCTTC
v_call: TRBV6-5; d_call: TRBD1; clone_size: .; j_call: TRBJ1-6; cdr3_aa: CASSSTGVGSPLHF; cdr3_nt: TGTGCCAGCAGTTCGACAGGGGTTGGTTCACCCCTCCACTTT
v_call: TRBV27; d_call: TRBD1; clone_size: .; j_call: TRBJ2-7; cdr3_aa: CASSLSTGQYTYEQYF; cdr3_nt: TGTGCCAGCAGTTTATCCACGGGACAGTATACCTACGAGCAGTACTTC
v_call: TRBV7-2; d_call: .; clone_size: few; j_call: TRBJ2-2; cdr3_aa: CASSLFSPRVAGELFF; cdr3_nt: TGTGCCAGCAGCTTATTTAGCCCCAGGGTGGCCGGGGAGCTGTTTTTT
v_call: TRBV19; d_call: .; clone_size: few; j_call: TRBJ1-1; cdr3_aa: CASSPRRVNTEAFF; cdr3_nt: TGTGCCAGTAGTCCAAGACGGGTGAACACTGAAGCTTTCTTT
v_call: TRBV30; d_call: TRBD1; clone_size: .; j_call: TRBJ1-5; cdr3_aa: CAWSKGDRGGDQPQHF; cdr3_nt: TGTGCCTGGAGTAAAGGGGACAGGGGAGGAGATCAGCCCCAGCATTTT
v_call: TRBV5-5; d_call: TRBD2; clone_size: .; j_call: TRBJ2-3; cdr3_aa: CASSFGGTSGMEDTQYF; cdr3_nt: TGTGCCAGCAGCTTCGGCGGGACTAGCGGGATGGAAGATACGCAGTATTTT
v_call: TRBV15; d_call: .; clone_size: .; j_call: TRBJ2-2; cdr3_aa: CATSPQGTGGELFF; cdr3_nt: TGTGCCACCAGCCCGCAGGGGACCGGCGGGGAGCTGTTTTTT
v_call: TRBV2; d_call: TRBD1; clone_size: .; j_call: TRBJ1-6; cdr3_aa: CASSSDRAYNSPLHF; cdr3_nt: TGTGCCAGCAGTTCCGACAGGGCATATAATTCACCCCTCCACTTT
v_call: TRBV7-9; d_call: TRBD2; clone_size: .; j_call: TRBJ2-1; cdr3_aa: CASSHGTSGYNEQFF; cdr3_nt: TGTGCCAGCAGCCACGGGACTAGCGGATACAATGAGCAGTTCTTC
v_call: TRBV7-9; d_call: .; clone_size: .; j_call: TRBJ1-2; cdr3_aa: CASSPMGGKNYGYTF; cdr3_nt: TGTGCCAGCAGCCCGATGGGGGGGAAAAACTATGGCTACACCTTC
v_call: TRBV24-1; d_call: .; clone_size: .; j_call: TRBJ2-1; cdr3_aa: CATSDFLAEANEQFF; cdr3_nt: TGTGCCACCAGTGATTTTCTCGCGGAAGCTAATGAGCAGTTCTTC
v_call: TRBV30; d_call: .; clone_size: .; j_call: TRBJ2-2; cdr3_aa: CAWSSDWRAGELFF; cdr3_nt: TGTGCCTGGAGTTCGGACTGGCGCGCCGGGGAGCTGTTTTTT
v_call: TRBV5-1; d_call: .; clone_size: .; j_call: TRBJ2-1; cdr3_aa: CASSFLGGSSSYNEQFF; cdr3_nt: TGCGCCAGCAGCTTCCTAGGCGGGTCAAGCTCCTACAATGAGCAGTTCTTC
v_call: TRBV19; d_call: .; clone_size: .; j_call: TRBJ1-1; cdr3_aa: CASKIRGMNTEAFF; cdr3_nt: TGTGCCAGTAAGATCAGGGGCATGAACACTGAAGCTTTCTTT
v_call: TRBV15; d_call: .; clone_size: .; j_call: TRBJ1-3; cdr3_aa: CATSRDLGAGNTIYF; cdr3_nt: TGTGCCACCAGCAGAGATTTAGGGGCTGGAAACACCATATATTTT
v_call: TRBV30; d_call: .; clone_size: .; j_call: TRBJ1-6; cdr3_aa: CAWSLGHHNSPLHF; cdr3_nt: TGTGCCTGGAGTTTGGGACACCATAATTCACCCCTCCACTTT
v_call: TRBV7-3; d_call: .; clone_size: .; j_call: TRBJ2-1; cdr3_aa: CASSLDSHNEQFF; cdr3_nt: TGTGCCAGCAGCTTAGACAGCCACAATGAGCAGTTCTTC
v_call: TRBV19; d_call: .; clone_size: .; j_call: TRBJ1-3; cdr3_aa: CASSIRGLQRDTIYF; cdr3_nt: TGTGCCAGTAGTATACGCGGCCTTCAGAGGGACACCATATATTTT
v_call: TRBV2; d_call: .; clone_size: .; j_call: TRBJ1-2; cdr3_aa: CASSQGAGYTF; cdr3_nt: TGTGCCAGCAGTCAGGGTGCTGGCTACACCTTC
v_call: TRBV2; d_call: .; clone_size: few; j_call: TRBJ2-1; cdr3_aa: CASSELEINEQFF; cdr3_nt: TGTGCCAGCAGTGAACTGGAGATCAATGAGCAGTTCTTC
v_call: TRBV5-4; d_call: .; clone_size: .; j_call: TRBJ1-2; cdr3_aa: CASSLPGGGRYTF; cdr3_nt: TGTGCCAGCAGCTTGCCCGGGGGGGGAAGATACACCTTC
v_call: TRBV2; d_call: .; clone_size: .; j_call: TRBJ1-1; cdr3_aa: CASTSFGVLRNTEAFF; cdr3_nt: TGTGCCAGCACTTCCTTCGGGGTGTTAAGGAACACTGAAGCTTTCTTT
v_call: TRBV7-2; d_call: .; clone_size: .; j_call: TRBJ1-2; cdr3_aa: CASSFTAAFVGYTF; cdr3_nt: TGTGCCAGCAGCTTCACAGCCGCGTTCGTTGGCTACACCTTC
v_call: TRBV2; d_call: .; clone_size: .; j_call: TRBJ1-3; cdr3_aa: CASSVDSSGNTIYF; cdr3_nt: TGTGCCAGCAGCGTTGACAGCTCTGGAAACACCATATATTTT
v_call: TRBV7-3; d_call: TRBD1; clone_size: .; j_call: TRBJ2-1; cdr3_aa: CASSGSDRGLRNEQFF; cdr3_nt: TGTGCCAGCAGCGGCAGCGACAGGGGGCTGCGCAATGAGCAGTTCTTC
v_call: TRBV2; d_call: .; clone_size: .; j_call: TRBJ1-4; cdr3_aa: CASSLNEKLFF; cdr3_nt: TGTGCCAGCAGTTTAAATGAAAAACTGTTTTTT
v_call: TRBV9; d_call: .; clone_size: once; j_call: TRBJ1-2; cdr3_aa: CASSVAGQGKGGYTF; cdr3_nt: TGTGCCAGCAGCGTAGCTGGCCAGGGGAAGGGGGGCTACACCTTC
v_call: TRBV5-1; d_call: .; clone_size: .; j_call: TRBJ2-3; cdr3_aa: CASSNPQVPSTDTQYF; cdr3_nt: TGCGCCAGCTCCAACCCCCAGGTCCCTAGCACAGATACGCAGTATTTT
v_call: TRBV9; d_call: TRBD1; clone_size: .; j_call: TRBJ1-4; cdr3_aa: CASSPATGTVNEKLFF; cdr3_nt: TGTGCCAGCAGCCCAGCTACCGGGACAGTAAATGAAAAACTGTTTTTT
v_call: TRBV28; d_call: .; clone_size: once; j_call: TRBJ2-7; cdr3_aa: CASGERERGEQYF; cdr3_nt: TGTGCCAGCGGGGAAAGGGAGAGAGGCGAGCAGTACTTC
v_call: TRBV7-9; d_call: .; clone_size: .; j_call: TRBJ2-5; cdr3_aa: CASSLGGMGETQYF; cdr3_nt: TGTGCCAGCAGCTTAGGAGGGATGGGGGAGACCCAGTACTTC
v_call: TRBV14; d_call: .; clone_size: few; j_call: TRBJ2-2; cdr3_aa: CASSIRGTGELFF; cdr3_nt: TGTGCCAGCAGCATCCGAGGGACCGGGGAGCTGTTTTTT
v_call: TRBV7-8; d_call: TRBD1; clone_size: .; j_call: TRBJ1-2; cdr3_aa: CASSSHGQGVYTF; cdr3_nt: TGTGCCAGCAGCTCTCATGGACAGGGTGTCTACACCTTC
v_call: TRBV5-5; d_call: .; clone_size: .; j_call: TRBJ1-1; cdr3_aa: CASSTNTEAFF; cdr3_nt: TGTGCCAGCAGCACTAACACTGAAGCTTTCTTT
v_call: TRBV4-1; d_call: .; clone_size: .; j_call: TRBJ1-4; cdr3_aa: CASNEGVNEKLFF; cdr3_nt: TGCGCCAGCAACGAGGGGGTAAATGAAAAACTGTTTTTT
v_call: TRBV19; d_call: .; clone_size: once; j_call: TRBJ1-5; cdr3_aa: CASSLRGNQPQHF; cdr3_nt: TGTGCCAGTAGTCTCAGGGGAAATCAGCCCCAGCATTTT
v_call: TRBV7-9; d_call: .; clone_size: .; j_call: TRBJ1-4; cdr3_aa: CASSLQGEKLFF; cdr3_nt: TGTGCCAGCAGTTTGCAGGGTGAAAAACTGTTTTTT
v_call: TRBV6-5; d_call: .; clone_size: .; j_call: TRBJ1-2; cdr3_aa: CASRRDLNYGYTF; cdr3_nt: TGTGCCAGCAGGAGGGACTTAAACTATGGCTACACCTTC
v_call: TRBV7-9; d_call: .; clone_size: few; j_call: TRBJ1-2; cdr3_aa: CASSRGGYAGGYTF; cdr3_nt: TGTGCCAGCAGTCGTGGAGGGTATGCTGGGGGCTACACCTTC